This TCR beta chain was recorded in a study of OX40 agonist ivuxolimab in advanced cancers. Study details: Participants averaged approximately 60 years of age (range roughly 23 to 90) and were roughly 80% male. Study-wide findings and caveats: At doses 0.1 to 3.0 mg/kg, CD4+ and CD8+ clones expanded.

Autoimmune disease history or systemic immunosuppression excluded patients. Comments on this clone: What it binds is not known.

CDR3 size: 13 residues. The ends were cut back, 2 bases at V and 5 bases at J, with 12 bases in the middle. Germline V gene data show CDR1 as SQVTM and CDR2 as ANQGSEA. This table comes from immunoSEQ multiplex PCR, and its TCRdb copy is limited to in-frame clones, with some not included. The sample lists 65,000 to 85,000 clones, 85% occurring once. This clonotype originated in an adult with an advanced solid tumor such as melanoma, head and neck, liver or kidney cancer. The V gene is TRBV29-1, the J gene TRBJ1-1; tentative D call: TRBD1 (5 bases). Sequencing used CD4+ or CD8+ T cells sorted from blood, obtained in a trial of the OX40 agonist ivuxolimab. CDR3 sequence: CSVEKGSGTEAFF. For the CDR3, the DNA is TGCAGCGTTGAAAAGGGATCAGGGACTGAAGCTTTCTTT.